This T cell receptor (beta chain) originates from a study of blood T cell repertoires in COVID-19 (dated by TCRdb to the early 2020s). Study-wide context: Samples covering the acute and convalescent phases of COVID-19 were provided by collaborators in the United States, Italy and Spain. Where available, HLA class I and class II types were taken from metadata supplied by the sample provider and were not determined by assay-based typing. Deeply sampled blood TCRbeta repertoires from subjects exposed to, actively infected with, or recovered from COVID-19 were included in the dataset. The sample metadata nearly always contained a de-identified subject ID, COVID-19 status, age in years and sex. The material from the prospective study consisted of cDNA or gDNA derived from T cells, B-cell-depleted T cells, or PBMCs. A freely available public database, intended as a resource for researchers studying the immune response to SARS-CoV-2, is where the repertoires were released. Samples were obtained from the ongoing ImmuneRACE study (first 160 participants) and from about 1,300 subjects provided by 6 global collaborators.

TCRbeta CDR3 regions were amplified from genomic DNA using the immunoSEQ Assay, a bias-controlled multiplex PCR. In the paper's pipeline: Within the assay, amplification of reference gene primers was used to estimate how many nucleated cells each sample contained. Sequence reads were collapsed and filtered to measure the absolute abundance of every unique TCRbeta CDR3 rearrangement. For each sample, productive Simpson clonality was calculated as the square root of Simpson's diversity index over productive rearrangements. TCRdb limited this immuneACCESS table to in-frame rearrangements with V and J called. A share of clones is missing; checked studies link under half to unresolved V genes, and the rest is unexplained. D and trimming were read from the DNA, whereas the V and J calls and clone size are those reported in that table. Across this sample there are some 6,300 clones, with around nine tenths seen only once. The top ten hold roughly 7% of the sample.

Whole blood was collected in K2EDTA tubes by collaborating institutions according to the institutions' own protocols. For TCRbeta analysis, collaborator samples were shipped as frozen whole blood, as isolated PBMCs, or as DNA extracted from either sample type. The CDR3 has 15 amino acids, counting the end cysteine and phenylalanine. Only the CDR3 part of the read is kept: 45 bases, read in frame from the first base. Here V drops 4 bases and J drops 2 bases, and the junction holds 4 bases not matched to any gene. According to the germline V gene, CDR1 reads KGHSH and CDR2 reads LQKENI. Overall study results and their limits: The quantity of clinical and demographic metadata differed by source and by participant and was supplied without curation.

Comment on this clone: There is no known antigen for this receptor. Base qualities were left out, and no much larger clone turns up one base away.

The receptor chain draws on TRBV18 and TRBJ2-1; TRBD2 lines up with 8 middle nucleotides. This TCR was sampled from a human donor in a cohort sampled during active COVID-19. The sample was peripheral blood. The CDR3 is CASSLAGSPYNEQFF. Read as DNA, the sequence is TGTGCCAGCTCACTAGCGGGAAGTCCCTACAATGAGCAGTTCTTC.